This entry features one T cell receptor (beta chain) sequence. Its antigen is not identified. This specimen comes from a study of memory CD4+ T cells and cytomegalovirus serostatus. Study details: Of the healthy Belgian adults, under 10 were CMV seropositive and fewer than 30 seronegative. Broader study findings: Each of 60 to 80 CMV-associated TCRbeta sequences occurred in one to five individuals. Suggested: most of the CMV-linked TCR signature lies in CD4+ memory cells.

TCRdb keeps only in-frame clones here, not all; method: immunoSEQ multiplex PCR. The table has about 60,000 clones, 70% to 80% seen once; the top ten hold nearly 0.9%. Single viable CD3+CD4+CD8-CD45RO+ cells were sorted as the memory CD4+ T cells. Positive selection with CD4 microbeads enriched total CD4+ T cells. The CDR3 is 14 residues long. Looked up from germline, CDR1 is SGHRS and CDR2 is YFSETQ. V lost 1 base, J lost 6 bases, and 13 bases lay in between. The rearrangement links TRBV5-1 to TRBJ1-1; D possibly corresponds to TRBD1 (5 bases). Sequencing was carried out using memory CD4+ T cells from blood. This clonotype was obtained from an adult in good health and CMV-seronegative. CDR3 bases: TGCGCCAGCAGCTTGACGACAGCGGGCGCTGAAGCTTTCTTT. Translated: CASSLTTAGAEAFF.